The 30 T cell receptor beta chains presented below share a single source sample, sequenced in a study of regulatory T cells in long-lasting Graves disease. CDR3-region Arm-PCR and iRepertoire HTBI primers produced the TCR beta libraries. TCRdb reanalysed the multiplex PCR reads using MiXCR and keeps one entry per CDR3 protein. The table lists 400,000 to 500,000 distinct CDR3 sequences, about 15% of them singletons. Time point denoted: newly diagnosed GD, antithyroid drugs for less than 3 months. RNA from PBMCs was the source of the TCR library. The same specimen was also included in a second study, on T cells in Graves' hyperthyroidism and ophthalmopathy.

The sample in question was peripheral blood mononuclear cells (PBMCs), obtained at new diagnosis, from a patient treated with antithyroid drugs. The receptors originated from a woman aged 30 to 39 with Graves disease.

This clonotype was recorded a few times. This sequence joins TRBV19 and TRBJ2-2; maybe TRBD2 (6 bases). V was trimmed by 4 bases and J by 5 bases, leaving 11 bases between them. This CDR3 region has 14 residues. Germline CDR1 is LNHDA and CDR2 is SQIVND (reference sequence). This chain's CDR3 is CASSNAGRTGELFF. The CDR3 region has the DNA TGTGCCAGTAGTAATGCGGGGAGGACCGGGGAGCTGTTTTTT.

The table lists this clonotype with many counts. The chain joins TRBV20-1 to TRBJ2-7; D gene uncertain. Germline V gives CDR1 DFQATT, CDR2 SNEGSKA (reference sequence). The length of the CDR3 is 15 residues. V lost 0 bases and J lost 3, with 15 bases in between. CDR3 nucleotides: TGCAGTGCTAGAGATGCCGCTTTCCCCTTCTACGAGCAGTACTTC. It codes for CSARDAAFPFYEQYF.

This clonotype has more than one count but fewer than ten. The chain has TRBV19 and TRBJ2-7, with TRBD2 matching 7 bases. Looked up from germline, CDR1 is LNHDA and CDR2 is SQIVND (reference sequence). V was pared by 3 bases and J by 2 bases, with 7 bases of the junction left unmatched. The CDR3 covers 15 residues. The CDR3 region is CASSIRRELPYEQYF. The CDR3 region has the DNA TGTGCCAGTAGTATCAGGCGGGAGCTCCCCTACGAGCAGTACTTC.

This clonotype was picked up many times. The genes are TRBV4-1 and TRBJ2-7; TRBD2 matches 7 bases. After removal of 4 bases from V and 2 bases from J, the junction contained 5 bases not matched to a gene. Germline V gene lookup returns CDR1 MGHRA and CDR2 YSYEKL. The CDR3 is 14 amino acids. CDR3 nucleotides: TGCGCCAGCAGCCCCCGACGGGAGGCCTACGAGCAGTACTTC. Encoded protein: CASSPRREAYEQYF.

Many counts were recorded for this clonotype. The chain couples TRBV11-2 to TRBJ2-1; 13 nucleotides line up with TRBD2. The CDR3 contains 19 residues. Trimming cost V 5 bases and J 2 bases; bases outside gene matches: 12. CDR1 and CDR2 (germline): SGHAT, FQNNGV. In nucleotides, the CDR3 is TGTGCCAGCAGCACGACCGGACTAGCGGGAGATCGTCCCTACAATGAGCAGTTCTTC. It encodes CASSTTGLAGDRPYNEQFF. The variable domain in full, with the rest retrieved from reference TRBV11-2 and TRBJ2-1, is EAGVAQSPRYKIIEKRQSVAFWCNPISGHATLYWYQQILGQGPKLLIQFQNNGVVDDSQLPKDRFSAERLKGVDSTLKIQPAKLEDSAVYLCASSTTGLAGDRPYNEQFFGPGTRLTVL.

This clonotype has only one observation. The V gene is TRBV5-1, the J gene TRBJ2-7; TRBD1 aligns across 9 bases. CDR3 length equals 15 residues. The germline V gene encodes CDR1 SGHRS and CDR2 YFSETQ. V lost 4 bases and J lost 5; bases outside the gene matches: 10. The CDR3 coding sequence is TGCGCCAGCAGCATAACCGGGACAGGGATAGACGAGCAGTACTTC. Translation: CASSITGTGIDEQYF.

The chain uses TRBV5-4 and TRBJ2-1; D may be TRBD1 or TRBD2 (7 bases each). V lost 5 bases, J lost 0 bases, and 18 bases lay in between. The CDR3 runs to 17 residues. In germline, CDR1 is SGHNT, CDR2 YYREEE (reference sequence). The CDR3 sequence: CASSRIGGGSSYNEQFF. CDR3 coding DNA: TGTGCCAGCAGTCGCATAGGGGGCGGGAGCTCCTACAATGAGCAGTTCTTC.

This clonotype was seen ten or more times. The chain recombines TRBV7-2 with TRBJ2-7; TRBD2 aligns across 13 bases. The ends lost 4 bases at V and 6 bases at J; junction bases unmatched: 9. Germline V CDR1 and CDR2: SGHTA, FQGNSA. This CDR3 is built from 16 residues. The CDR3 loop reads CASSSRGLAGDVEQYF. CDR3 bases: TGTGCCAGCAGCTCTAGAGGACTAGCGGGAGATGTCGAGCAGTACTTC.

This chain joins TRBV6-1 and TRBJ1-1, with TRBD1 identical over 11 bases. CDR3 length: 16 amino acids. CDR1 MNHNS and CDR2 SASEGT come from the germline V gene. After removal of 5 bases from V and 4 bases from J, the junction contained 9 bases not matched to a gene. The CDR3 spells CASSPTPGTGGTEAFF. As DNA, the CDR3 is TGTGCCAGCAGTCCAACCCCCGGGACAGGGGGCACTGAAGCTTTCTTT.

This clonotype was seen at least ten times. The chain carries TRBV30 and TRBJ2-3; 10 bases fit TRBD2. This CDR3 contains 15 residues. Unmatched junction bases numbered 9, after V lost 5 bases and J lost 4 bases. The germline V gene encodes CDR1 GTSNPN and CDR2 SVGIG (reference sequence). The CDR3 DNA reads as TGTGCCTGGGGCCGCGATGGGACTAGCGCAGATACGCAGTATTTT. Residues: CAWGRDGTSADTQYF.

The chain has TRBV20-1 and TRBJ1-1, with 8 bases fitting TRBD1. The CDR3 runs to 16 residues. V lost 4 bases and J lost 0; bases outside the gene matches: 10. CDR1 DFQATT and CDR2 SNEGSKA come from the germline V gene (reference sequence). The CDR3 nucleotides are TGCAGTGCTATTACTGGACAGGGCAATATGAACACTGAAGCTTTCTTT. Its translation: CSAITGQGNMNTEAFF.

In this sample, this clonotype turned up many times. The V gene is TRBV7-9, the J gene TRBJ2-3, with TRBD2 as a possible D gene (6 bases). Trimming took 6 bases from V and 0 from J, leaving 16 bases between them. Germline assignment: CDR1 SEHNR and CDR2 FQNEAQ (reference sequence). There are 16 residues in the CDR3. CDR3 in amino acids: CASRPTGTQSTDTQYF. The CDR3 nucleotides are TGTGCCAGCAGGCCCACCGGGACTCAGAGCACAGATACGCAGTATTTT.

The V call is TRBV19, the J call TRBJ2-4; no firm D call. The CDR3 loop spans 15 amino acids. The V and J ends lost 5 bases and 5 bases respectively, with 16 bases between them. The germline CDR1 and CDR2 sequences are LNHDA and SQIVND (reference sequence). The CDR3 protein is CASSLAGIAENIQYF. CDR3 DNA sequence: TGTGCCAGTAGTCTGGCAGGTATTGCCGAAAACATTCAGTACTTC.

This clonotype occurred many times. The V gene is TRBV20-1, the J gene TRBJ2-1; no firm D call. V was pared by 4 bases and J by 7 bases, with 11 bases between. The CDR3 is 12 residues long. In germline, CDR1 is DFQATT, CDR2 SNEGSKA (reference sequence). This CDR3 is CSAMGGGNEQFF. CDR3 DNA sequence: TGCAGTGCTATGGGCGGTGGTAATGAGCAGTTCTTC.

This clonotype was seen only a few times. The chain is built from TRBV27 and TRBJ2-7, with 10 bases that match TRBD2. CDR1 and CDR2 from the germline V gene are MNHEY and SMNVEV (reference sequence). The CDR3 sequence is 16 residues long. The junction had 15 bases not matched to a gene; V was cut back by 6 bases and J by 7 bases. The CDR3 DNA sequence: TGTGCCAGCAGATCACCGTGGTCTAGCGGGAGTGGAGAGCAGTACTTC. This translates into CASRSPWSSGSGEQYF.

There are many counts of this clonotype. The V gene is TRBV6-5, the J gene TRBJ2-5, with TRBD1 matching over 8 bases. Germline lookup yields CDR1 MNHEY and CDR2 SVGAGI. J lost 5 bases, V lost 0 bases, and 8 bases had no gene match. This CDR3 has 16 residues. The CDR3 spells CASSYSGGQGSETQYF. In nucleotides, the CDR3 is TGTGCCAGCAGTTACTCGGGCGGACAGGGAAGCGAGACCCAGTACTTC.

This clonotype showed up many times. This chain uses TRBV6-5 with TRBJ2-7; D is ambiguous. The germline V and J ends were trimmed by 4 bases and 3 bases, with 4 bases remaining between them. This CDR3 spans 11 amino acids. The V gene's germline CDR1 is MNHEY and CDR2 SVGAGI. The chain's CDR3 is CASSSFYEQYF. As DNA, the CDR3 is TGTGCCAGCAGTTCATTCTACGAGCAGTACTTC.

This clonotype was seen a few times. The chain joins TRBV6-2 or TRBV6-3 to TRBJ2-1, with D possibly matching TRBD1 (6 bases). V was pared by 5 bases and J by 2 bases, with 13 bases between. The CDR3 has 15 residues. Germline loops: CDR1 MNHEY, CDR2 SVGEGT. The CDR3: CASSVGTTAYNEQFF. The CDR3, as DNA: TGTGCCAGCAGTGTGGGGACAACTGCCTACAATGAGCAGTTCTTC.

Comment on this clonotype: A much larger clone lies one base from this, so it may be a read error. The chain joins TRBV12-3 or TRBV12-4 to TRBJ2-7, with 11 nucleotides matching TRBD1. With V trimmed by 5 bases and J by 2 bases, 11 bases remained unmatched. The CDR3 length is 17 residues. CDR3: CASSELGPGQGAYEQYF. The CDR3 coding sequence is TGTGCCAGCAGTGAGTTGGGACCGGGACAGGGGGCCTACGAGCAGTACTTC.

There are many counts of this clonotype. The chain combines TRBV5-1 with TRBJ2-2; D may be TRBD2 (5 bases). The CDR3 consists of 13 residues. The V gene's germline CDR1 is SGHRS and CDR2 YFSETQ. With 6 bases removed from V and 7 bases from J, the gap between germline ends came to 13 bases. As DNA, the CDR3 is TGCGCCAGCACCAAGGTGGGAGTCGGGGAGCTGTTTTTT. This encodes CASTKVGVGELFF.

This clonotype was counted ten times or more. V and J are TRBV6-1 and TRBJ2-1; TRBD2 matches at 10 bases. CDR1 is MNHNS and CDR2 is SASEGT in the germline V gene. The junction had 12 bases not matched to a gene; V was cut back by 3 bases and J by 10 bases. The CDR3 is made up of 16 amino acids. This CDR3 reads CASSDSTSGDPGEQFF. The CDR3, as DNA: TGTGCCAGCAGTGACTCTACTAGCGGGGACCCCGGGGAGCAGTTCTTC.

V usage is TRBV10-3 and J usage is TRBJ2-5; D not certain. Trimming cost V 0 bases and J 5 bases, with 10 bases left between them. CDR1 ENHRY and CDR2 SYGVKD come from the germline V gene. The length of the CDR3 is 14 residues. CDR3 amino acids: CAISESQAGETQYF. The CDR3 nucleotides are TGTGCCATCAGTGAGTCTCAGGCCGGGGAGACCCAGTACTTC.

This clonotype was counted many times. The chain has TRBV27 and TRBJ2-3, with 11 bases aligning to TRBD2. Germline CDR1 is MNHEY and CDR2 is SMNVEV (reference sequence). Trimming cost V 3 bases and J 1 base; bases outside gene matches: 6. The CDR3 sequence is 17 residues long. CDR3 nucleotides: TGTGCCAGCAGTTTTACTAGCGGGAGTGCCGGCACAGATACGCAGTATTTT. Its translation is CASSFTSGSAGTDTQYF.

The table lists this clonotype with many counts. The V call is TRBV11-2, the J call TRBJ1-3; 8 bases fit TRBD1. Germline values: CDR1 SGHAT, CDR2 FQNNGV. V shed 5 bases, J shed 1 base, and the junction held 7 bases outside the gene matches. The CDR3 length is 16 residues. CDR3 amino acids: CASSVGTGVSGNTIYF. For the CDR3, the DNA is TGTGCCAGCAGCGTAGGGACAGGCGTATCTGGAAACACCATATATTTT.

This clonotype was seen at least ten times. The CDR3 loop reads CASGGGSTDTQYF. The CDR3 region has the DNA TGTGCCAGCGGTGGGGGGAGCACAGATACGCAGTATTTT. The V gene is TRBV7-3, the J gene TRBJ2-3; D may be TRBD2 (6 bases). The CDR3 is 13 residues long. CDR1 is SGHTA, CDR2 FQGTGA, per germline. Between the trimmed V and J ends, which lost 8 bases and 0 bases, there was a span of 9 bases.

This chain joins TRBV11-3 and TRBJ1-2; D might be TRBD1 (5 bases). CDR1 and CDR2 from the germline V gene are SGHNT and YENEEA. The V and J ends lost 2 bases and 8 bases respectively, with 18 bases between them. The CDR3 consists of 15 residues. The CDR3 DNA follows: TGTGCCAGCAGCTTACTCGCCGGGGCCTTCGAAGGCTACACCTTC. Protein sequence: CASSLLAGAFEGYTF.

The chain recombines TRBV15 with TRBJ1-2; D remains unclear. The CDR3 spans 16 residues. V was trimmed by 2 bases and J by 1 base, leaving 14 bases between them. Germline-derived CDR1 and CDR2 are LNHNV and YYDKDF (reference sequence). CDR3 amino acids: CATSRFLLGNNYGYTF. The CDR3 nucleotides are TGTGCCACCAGCAGATTCTTACTGGGGAATAACTATGGCTACACCTTC.

The CDR3 sequence: CASSGAPLEAFF. The CDR3 nucleotides are TGTGCCAGCAGCGGGGCACCTCTTGAAGCTTTCTTT. J is TRBJ1-1 and V is TRBV12-3 or TRBV12-4, with a tentative D call TRBD1 (5 bases). The CDR3 sequence is 12 residues long. V lost 6 bases and J 7 bases, leaving 12 bases between the germline ends.

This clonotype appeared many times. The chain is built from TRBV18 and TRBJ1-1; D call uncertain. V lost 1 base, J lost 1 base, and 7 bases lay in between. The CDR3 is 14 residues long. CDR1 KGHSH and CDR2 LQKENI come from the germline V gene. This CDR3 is CASSPRVENTEAFF. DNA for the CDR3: TGTGCCAGCTCACCACGTGTGGAGAACACTGAAGCTTTCTTT.

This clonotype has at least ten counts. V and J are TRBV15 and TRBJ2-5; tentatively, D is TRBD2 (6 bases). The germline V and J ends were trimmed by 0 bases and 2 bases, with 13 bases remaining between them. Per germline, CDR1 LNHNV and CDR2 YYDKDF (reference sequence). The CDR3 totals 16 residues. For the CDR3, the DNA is TGTGCCACCAGCAGAGATGCGGGGCTGAGTCAAGAGACCCAGTACTTC. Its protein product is CATSRDAGLSQETQYF. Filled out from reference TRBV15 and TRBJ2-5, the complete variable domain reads DAMVIQNPRYQVTQFGKPVTLSCSQTLNHNVMYWYQQKSSQAPKLLFHYYDKDFNNEADTPDNFQSRRPNTSFCFLDIRSPGLGDTAMYLCATSRDAGLSQETQYFGPGTRLLVL.